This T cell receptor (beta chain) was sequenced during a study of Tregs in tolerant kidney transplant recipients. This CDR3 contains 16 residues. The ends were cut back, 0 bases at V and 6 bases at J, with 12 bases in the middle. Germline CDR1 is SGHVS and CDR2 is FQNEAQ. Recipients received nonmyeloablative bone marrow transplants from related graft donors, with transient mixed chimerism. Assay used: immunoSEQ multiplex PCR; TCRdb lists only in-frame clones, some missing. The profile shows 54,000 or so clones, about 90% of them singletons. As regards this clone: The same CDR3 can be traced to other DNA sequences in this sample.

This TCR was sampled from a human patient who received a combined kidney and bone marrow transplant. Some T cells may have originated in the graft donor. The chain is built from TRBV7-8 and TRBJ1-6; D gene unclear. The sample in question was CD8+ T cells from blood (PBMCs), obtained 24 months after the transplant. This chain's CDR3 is CASSLASLGGNSPLHF. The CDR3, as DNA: TGTGCCAGCAGCTTAGCCTCTCTGGGAGGTAATTCACCCCTCCACTTT.